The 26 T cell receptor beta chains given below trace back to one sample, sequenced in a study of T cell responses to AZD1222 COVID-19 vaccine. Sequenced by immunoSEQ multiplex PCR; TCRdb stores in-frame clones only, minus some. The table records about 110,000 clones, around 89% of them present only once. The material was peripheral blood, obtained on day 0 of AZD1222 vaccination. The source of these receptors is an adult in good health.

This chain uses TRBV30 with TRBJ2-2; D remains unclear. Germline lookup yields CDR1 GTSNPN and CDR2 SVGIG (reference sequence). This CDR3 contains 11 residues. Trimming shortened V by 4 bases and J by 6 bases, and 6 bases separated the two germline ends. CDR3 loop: CAWNEAGELFF. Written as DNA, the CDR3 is TGTGCCTGGAATGAAGCCGGGGAGCTGTTTTTT.

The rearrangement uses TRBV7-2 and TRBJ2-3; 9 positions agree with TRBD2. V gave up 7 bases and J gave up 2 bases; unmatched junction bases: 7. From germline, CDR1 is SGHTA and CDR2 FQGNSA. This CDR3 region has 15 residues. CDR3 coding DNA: TGTGCCAGCACCAGGGGCGGGAGGGCCACAGATACGCAGTATTTT. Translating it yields CASTRGGRATDTQYF.

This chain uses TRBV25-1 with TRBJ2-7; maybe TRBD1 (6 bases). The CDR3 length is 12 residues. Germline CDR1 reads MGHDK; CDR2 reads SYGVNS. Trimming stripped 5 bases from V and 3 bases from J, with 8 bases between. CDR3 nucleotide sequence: TGTGCCAGCAGTATGGACAGCTACGAGCAGTACTTC. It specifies CASSMDSYEQYF.

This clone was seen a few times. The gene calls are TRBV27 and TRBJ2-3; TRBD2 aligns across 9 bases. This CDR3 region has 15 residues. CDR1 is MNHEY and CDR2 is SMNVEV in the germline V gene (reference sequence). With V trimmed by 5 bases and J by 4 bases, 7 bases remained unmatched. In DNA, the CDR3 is TGTGCCAGCAGTCTTGGCGGGAGGGTTTCAGATACGCAGTATTTT. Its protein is CASSLGGRVSDTQYF.

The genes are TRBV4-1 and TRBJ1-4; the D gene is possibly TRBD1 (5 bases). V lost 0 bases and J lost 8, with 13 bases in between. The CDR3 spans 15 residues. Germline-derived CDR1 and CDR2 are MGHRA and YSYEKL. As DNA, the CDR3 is TGCGCCAGCAGCCAAGATGGGCAGGGATGGGAAAAACTGTTTTTT. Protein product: CASSQDGQGWEKLFF.

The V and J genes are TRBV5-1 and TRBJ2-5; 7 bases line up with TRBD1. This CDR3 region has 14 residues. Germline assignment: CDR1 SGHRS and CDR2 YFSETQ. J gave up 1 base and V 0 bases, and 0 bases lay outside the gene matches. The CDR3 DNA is TGCGCCAGCAGCTTGGCAGGGGGCCAAGAGACCCAGTACTTC. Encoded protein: CASSLAGGQETQYF.

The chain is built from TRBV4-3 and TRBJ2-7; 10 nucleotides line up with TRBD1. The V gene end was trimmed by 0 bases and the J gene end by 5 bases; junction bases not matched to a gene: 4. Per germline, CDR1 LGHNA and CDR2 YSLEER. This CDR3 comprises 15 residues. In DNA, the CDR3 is TGCGCCAGCAGCCAAGATGGGACAGGGGCTGACGAGCAGTACTTC. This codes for CASSQDGTGADEQYF.

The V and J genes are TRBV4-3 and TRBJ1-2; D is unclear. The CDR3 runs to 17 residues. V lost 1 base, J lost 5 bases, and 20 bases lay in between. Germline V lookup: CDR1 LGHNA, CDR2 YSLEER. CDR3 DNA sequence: TGCGCCAGCAGCCAAGGCCTACTACAAGGGCCAGGATATGGCTACACCTTC. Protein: CASSQGLLQGPGYGYTF.

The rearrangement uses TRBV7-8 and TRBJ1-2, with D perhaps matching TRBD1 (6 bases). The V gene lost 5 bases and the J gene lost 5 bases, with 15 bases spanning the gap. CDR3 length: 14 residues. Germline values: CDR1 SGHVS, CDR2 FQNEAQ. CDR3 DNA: TGTGCCAGCAGCCCCCGGACAGTAGGGTATGGCTACACCTTC. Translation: CASSPRTVGYGYTF.

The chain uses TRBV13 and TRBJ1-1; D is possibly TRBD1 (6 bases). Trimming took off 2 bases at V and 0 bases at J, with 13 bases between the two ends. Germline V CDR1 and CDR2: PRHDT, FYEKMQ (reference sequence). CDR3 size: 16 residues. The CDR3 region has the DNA TGTGCCAGCAGCTTACGCAGGGGATCAATGAACACTGAAGCTTTCTTT. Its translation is CASSLRRGSMNTEAFF.

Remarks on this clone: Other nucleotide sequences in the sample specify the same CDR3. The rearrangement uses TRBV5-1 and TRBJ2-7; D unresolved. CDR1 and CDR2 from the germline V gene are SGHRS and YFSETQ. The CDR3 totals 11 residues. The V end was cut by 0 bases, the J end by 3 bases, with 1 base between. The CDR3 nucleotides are TGCGCCAGCAGCTTGGACTACGAGCAGTACTTC. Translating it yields CASSLDYEQYF.

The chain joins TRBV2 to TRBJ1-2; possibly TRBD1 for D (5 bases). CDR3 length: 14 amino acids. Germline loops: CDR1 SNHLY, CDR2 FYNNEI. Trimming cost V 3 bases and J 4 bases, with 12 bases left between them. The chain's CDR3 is CASSDFQGIYGYTF. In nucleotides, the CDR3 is TGTGCCAGCAGTGACTTCCAGGGCATCTATGGCTACACCTTC.

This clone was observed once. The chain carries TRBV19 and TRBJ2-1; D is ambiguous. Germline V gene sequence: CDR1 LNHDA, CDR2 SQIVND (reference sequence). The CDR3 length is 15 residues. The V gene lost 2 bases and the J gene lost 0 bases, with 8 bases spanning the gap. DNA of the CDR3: TGTGCCAGTAGTATATTACCGAGCTCCTACAATGAGCAGTTCTTC. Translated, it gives CASSILPSSYNEQFF.

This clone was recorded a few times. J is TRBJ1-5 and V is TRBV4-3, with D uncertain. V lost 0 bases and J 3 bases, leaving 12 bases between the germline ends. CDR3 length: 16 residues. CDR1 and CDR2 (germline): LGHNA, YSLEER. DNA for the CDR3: TGCGCCAGCAGCCAAGATCTGGCCTACCCCAATCAGCCCCAGCATTTT. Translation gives CASSQDLAYPNQPQHF.

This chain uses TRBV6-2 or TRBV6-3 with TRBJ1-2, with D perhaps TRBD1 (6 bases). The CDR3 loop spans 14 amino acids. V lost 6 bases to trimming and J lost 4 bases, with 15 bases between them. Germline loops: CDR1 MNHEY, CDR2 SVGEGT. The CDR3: CASSSPGGFYGYTF. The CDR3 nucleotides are TGTGCCAGCAGCTCCCCCGGGGGCTTCTATGGCTACACCTTC.

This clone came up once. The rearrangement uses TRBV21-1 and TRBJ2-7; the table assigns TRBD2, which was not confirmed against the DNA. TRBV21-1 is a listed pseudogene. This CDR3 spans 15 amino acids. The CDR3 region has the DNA TGTGCCAGCAGCACCTCCTTGAGCGGGAGAGGAGAGCAGTACTTC. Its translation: CASSTSLSGRGEQYF.

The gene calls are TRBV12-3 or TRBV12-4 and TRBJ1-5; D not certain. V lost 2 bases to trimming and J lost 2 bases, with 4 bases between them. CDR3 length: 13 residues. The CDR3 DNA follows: TGTGCCAGCAGTTTACACCGCAATCAGCCCCAGCATTTT. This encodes CASSLHRNQPQHF.

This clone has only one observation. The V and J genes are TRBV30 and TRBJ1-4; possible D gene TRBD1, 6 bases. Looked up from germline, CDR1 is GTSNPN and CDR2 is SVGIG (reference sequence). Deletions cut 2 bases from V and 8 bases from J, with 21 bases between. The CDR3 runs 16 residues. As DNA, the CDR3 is TGTGCCTGGAGTCCCCTCCCGGGGGGCGAGGGGGAAAAACTGTTTTTT. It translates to CAWSPLPGGEGEKLFF.

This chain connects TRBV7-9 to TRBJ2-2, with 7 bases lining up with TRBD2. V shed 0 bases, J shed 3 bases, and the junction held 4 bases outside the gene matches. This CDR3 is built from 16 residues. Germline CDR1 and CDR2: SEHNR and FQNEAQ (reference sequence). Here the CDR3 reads CASSLAGGPHTGELFF. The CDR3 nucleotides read TGTGCCAGCAGCTTAGCGGGAGGGCCTCACACCGGGGAGCTGTTTTTT.

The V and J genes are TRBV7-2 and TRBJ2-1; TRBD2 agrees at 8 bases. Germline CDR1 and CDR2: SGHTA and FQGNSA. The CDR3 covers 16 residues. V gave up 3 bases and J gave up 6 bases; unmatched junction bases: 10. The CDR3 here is CASSFQGLGARNEQFF. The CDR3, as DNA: TGTGCCAGCAGCTTTCAGGGACTAGGAGCTCGCAATGAGCAGTTCTTC.

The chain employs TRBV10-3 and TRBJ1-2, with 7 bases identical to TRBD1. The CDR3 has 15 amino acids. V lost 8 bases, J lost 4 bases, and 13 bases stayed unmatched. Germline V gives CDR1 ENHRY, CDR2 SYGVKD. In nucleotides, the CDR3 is TGTGCCATCGGACAGGCACTCGACGTCTCCTATGGCTACACCTTC. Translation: CAIGQALDVSYGYTF.

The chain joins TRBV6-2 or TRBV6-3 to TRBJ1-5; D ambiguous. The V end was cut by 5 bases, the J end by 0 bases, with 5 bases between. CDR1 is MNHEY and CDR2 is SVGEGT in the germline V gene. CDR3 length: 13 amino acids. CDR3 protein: CASSPDSNQPQHF. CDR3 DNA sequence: TGTGCCAGCAGTCCGGATAGCAATCAGCCCCAGCATTTT.

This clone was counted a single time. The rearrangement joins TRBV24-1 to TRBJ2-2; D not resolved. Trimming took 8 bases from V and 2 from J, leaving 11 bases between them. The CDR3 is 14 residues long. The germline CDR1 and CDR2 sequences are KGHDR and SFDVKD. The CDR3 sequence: CATTTARNTGELFF. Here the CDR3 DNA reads TGTGCCACCACAACGGCTCGTAACACCGGGGAGCTGTTTTTT.

The CDR3 reads CASSLVQGAGGYTF. Written as DNA, the CDR3 is TGTGCCAGCAGCTTAGTCCAGGGGGCAGGGGGCTACACCTTC. This sequence joins TRBV11-2 and TRBJ1-2; 8 bases fit TRBD1. Per germline, CDR1 SGHAT and CDR2 FQNNGV. This CDR3 contains 14 residues. Trimming at V came to 1 base and at J to 8 bases, leaving 6 bases not matched to a gene.

The DNA for the CDR3 is TGTGCCACCCAGCGACTCAATGAGCAGTTCTTC. As protein: CATQRLNEQFF. The V and J genes are TRBV24-1 and TRBJ2-1; D is unclear. V lost 9 bases to trimming and J lost 6 bases, with 8 bases between them. This CDR3 is 11 amino acids long. Looked up from germline, CDR1 is KGHDR and CDR2 is SFDVKD.

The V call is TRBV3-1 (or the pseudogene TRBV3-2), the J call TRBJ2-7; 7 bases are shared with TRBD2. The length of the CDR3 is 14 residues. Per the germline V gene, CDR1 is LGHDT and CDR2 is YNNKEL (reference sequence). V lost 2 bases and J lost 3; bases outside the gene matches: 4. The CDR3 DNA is TGTGCCAGCAGCCAAATGACTAGCAGCTACGAGCAGTACTTC. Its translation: CASSQMTSSYEQYF.